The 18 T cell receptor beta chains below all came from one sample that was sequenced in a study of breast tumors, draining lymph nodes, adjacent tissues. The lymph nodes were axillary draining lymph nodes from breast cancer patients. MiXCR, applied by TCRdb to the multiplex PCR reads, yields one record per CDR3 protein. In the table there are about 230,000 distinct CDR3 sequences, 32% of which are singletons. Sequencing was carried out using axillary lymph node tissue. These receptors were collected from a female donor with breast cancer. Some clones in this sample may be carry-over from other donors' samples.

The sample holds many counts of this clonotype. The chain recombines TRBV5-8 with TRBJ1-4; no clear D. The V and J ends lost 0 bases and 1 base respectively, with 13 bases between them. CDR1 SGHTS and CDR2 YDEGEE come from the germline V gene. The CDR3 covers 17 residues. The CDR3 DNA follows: TGTGCCAGCAGCTTGGGGCGAGGGATCGGAACTAATGAAAAACTGTTTTTT. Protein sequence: CASSLGRGIGTNEKLFF.

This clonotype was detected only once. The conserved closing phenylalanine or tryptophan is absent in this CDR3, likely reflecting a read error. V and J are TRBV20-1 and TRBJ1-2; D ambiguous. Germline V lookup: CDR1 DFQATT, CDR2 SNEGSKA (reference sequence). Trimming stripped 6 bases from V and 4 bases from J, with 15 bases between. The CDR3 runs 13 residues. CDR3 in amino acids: CSAPAALLYGYTL. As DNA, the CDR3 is TGCAGTGCGCCAGCGGCCTTGCTCTATGGCTACACCCTC.

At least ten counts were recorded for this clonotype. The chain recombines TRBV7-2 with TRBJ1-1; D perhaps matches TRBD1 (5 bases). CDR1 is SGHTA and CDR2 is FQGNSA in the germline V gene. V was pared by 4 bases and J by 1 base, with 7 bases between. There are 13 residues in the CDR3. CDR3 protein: CASSSGANTEAFF. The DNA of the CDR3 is TGTGCCAGCAGCTCCGGGGCGAACACTGAAGCTTTCTTT.

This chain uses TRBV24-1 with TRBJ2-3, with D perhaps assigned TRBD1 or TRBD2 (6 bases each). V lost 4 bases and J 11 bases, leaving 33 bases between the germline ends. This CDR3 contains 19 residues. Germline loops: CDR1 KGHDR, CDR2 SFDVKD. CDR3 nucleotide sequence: TGTGCCACCAGTGAATATCCCCCAGGGGATCTAGCGACGGAGAATGAGCAGTATTTT. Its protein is CATSEYPPGDLATENEQYF.

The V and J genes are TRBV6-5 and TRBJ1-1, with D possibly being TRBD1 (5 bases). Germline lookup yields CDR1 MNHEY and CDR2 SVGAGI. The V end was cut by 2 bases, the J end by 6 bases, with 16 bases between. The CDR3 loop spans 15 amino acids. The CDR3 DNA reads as TGTGCCAGCAGTTACGGGTTGGGGGTCGGGGCTGAAGCTTTCTTT. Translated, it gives CASSYGLGVGAEAFF.

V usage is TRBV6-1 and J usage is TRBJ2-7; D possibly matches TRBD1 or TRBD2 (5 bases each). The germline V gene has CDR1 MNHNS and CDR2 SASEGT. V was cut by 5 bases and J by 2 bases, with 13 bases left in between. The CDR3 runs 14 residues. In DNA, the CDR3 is TGTGCCAGCAGTCCGCCGGGACGTACCTACGAGCAGTACTTC. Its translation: CASSPPGRTYEQYF.

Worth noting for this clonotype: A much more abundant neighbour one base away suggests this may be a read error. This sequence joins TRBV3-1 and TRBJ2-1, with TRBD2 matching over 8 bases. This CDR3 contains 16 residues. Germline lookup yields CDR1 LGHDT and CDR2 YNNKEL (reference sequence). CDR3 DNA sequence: TGTGCCAGCAGCCAAGAGGTCGAGCGGGAGTTTGGTGAGCAGCTCTTC. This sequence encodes CASSQEVEREFGEQLF.

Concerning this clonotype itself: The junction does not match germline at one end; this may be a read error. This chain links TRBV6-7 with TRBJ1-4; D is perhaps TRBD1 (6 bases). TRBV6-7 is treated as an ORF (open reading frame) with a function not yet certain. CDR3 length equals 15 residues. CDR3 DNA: TGTGTCAGCACCGTCCGACAGGAAACTAATGAAAAACTGTTTTTT. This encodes CVSTVRQETNEKLFF.

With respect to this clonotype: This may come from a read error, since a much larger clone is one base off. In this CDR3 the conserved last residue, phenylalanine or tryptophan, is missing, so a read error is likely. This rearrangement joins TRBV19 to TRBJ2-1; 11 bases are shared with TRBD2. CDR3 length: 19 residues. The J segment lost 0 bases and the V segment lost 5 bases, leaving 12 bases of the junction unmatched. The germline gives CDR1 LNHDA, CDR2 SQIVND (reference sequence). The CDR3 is CASSPGLAAPGSSYNEQFL. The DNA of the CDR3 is TGTGCCAGTAGTCCGGGACTAGCGGCCCCCGGGAGCTCCTACAATGAGCAGTTCCTC.

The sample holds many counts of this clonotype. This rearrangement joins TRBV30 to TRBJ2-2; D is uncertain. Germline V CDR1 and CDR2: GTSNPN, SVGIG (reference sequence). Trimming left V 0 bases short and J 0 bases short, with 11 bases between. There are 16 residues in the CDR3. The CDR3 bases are TGTGCCTGGAGTGTACCGCTCGCCGCGAACACCGGGGAGCTGTTTTTT. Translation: CAWSVPLAANTGELFF.

The CDR3 loop reads CASSVVAGGGQYF. The CDR3 DNA reads TGTGCCAGCAGCGTAGTAGCGGGAGGGGGGCAGTATTTT. The rearrangement links TRBV9 to TRBJ2-3, with TRBD2 matching over 11 bases. The CDR3 has 13 amino acids. Germline CDR1 and CDR2: SGDLS and YYNGEE. Trimming cost V 0 bases and J 11 bases; bases outside gene matches: 2. The full variable domain, its missing parts supplied by reference TRBV9 and TRBJ2-3, is DSGVTQTPKHLITATGQRVTLRCSPRSGDLSVYWYQQSLDQGLQFLIQYYNGEERAKGNILERFSAQQFPDLHSELNLSSLELGDSALYFCASSVVAGGGQYFGPGTRLTVL.

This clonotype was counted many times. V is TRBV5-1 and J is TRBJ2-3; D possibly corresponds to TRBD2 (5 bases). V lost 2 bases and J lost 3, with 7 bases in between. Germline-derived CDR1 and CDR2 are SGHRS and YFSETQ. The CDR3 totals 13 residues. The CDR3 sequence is CASSFLATDTQYF. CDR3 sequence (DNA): TGCGCCAGCAGCTTCCTAGCAACAGATACGCAGTATTTT.

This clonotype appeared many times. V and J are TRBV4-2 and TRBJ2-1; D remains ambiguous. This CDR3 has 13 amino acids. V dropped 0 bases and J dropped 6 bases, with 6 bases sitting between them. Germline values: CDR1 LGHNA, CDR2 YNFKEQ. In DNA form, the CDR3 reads TGTGCCAGCAGCCAAGATTTCGGCAATGAGCAGTTCTTC. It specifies CASSQDFGNEQFF.

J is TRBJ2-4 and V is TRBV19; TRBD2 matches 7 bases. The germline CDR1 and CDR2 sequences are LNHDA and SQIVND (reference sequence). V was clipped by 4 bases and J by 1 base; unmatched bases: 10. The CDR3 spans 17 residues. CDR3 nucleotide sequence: TGTGCCAGTAGTACGCAGGGAGGGTCCGGGGCCAAAAACATTCAGTACTTC. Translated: CASSTQGGSGAKNIQYF.

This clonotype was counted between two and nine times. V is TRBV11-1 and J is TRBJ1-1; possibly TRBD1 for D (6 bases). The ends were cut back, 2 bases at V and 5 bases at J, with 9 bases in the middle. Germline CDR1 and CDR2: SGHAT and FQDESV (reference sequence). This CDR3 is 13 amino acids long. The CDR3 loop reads CASSLSRGTEAFF. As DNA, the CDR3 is TGTGCCAGCAGCTTAAGCAGGGGAACTGAAGCTTTCTTT.

The CDR3 region is CASSFSPSGNYNEQYF. CDR3 DNA: TGTGCCAGCAGCTTCTCCCCTAGCGGGAACTACAATGAGCAGTACTTC. The rearrangement uses TRBV5-6 and TRBJ2-7; 9 bases are a match to TRBD2. The germline V gene encodes CDR1 SGHDT and CDR2 YYEEEE. Trimming at V came to 2 bases and at J to 7 bases, leaving 13 bases not matched to a gene. CDR3 length equals 16 residues.

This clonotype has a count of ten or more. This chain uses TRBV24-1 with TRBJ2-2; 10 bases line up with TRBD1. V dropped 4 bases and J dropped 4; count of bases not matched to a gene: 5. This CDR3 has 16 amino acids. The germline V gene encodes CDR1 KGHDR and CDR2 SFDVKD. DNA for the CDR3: TGTGCCACCAGTGACATGACAGGGGGCGTCACCGGGGAGCTGTTTTTT. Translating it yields CATSDMTGGVTGELFF.

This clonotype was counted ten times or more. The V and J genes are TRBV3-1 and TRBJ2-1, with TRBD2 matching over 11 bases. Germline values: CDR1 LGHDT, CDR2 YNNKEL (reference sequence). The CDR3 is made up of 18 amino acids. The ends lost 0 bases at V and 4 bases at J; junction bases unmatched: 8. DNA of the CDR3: TGTGCCAGCAGCCAAGAACCGCTGGGACTAGCGGTTTACAATGAGCAGTTCTTC. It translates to CASSQEPLGLAVYNEQFF.